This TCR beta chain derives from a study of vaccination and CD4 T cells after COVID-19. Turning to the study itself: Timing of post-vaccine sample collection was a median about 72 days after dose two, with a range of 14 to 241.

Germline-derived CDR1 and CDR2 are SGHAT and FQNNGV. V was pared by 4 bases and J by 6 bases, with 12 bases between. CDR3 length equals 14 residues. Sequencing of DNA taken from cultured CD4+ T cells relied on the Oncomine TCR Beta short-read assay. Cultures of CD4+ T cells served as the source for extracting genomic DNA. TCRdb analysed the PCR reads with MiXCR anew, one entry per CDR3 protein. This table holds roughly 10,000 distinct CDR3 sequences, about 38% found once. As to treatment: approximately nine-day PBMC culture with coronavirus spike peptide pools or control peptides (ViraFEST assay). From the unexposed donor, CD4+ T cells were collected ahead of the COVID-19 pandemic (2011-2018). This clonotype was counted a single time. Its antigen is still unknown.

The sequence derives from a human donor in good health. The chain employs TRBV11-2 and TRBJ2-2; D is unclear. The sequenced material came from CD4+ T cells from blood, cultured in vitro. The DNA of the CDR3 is TGTGCCAGCAGCTCAGTTTTGGTACCCGGGGAGCTGTTTTTT. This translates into CASSSVLVPGELFF.